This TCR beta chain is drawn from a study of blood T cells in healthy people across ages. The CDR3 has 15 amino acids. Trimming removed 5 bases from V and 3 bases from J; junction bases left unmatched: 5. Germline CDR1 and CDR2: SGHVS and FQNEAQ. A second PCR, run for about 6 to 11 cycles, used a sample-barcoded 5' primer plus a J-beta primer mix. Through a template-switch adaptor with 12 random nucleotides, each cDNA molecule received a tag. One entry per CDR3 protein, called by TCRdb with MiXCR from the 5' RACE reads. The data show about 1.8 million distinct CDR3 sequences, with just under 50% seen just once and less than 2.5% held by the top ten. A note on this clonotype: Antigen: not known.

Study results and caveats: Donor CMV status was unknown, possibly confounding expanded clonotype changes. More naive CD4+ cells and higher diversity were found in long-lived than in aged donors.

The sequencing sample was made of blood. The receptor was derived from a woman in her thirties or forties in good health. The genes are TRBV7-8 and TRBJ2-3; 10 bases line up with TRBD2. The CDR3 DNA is TGTGCCAGCAGCCGAGCGGGGGGGACGACAGATACGCAGTATTTT. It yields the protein CASSRAGGTTDTQYF.